The rows below give T cell receptor beta chains drawn from one sample of a study of CD8 T cells in ankylosing spondylitis. One entry per CDR3 protein results from TCRdb running MiXCR on the 5' RACE reads. The sample holds around 25,000 distinct CDR3 sequences, 10% to 15% seen once. Sequenced: blood. The receptors come from a male donor with ankylosing spondylitis or in good health (not recorded which). Both conserved end residues are part of each CDR3. A D gene is named only where the DNA matches it firmly. Clone size is shown for a subset of rows, as once, few, many or a class of expanded clone.

TRBV6-5	-	TRBJ1-1	few	TGTGCCAGCAGCCGGGAGACTGAAGCTTTCTTT	CASSRETEAFF
TRBV29-1	-	TRBJ1-1	once	TGCAGCGTTGAAGGTCAGGAGACCGCCTACACTGAAGCTTTCTTT	CSVEGQETAYTEAFF
TRBV20-1	TRBD2	TRBJ2-5	many	TGCAGTGCTGGGGGGGGGACGTACCAAGAGACCCAGTACTTC	CSAGGGTYQETQYF
TRBV6-6	-	TRBJ2-2	-	TGTGCCAGCCAGTTGTTGGGCACCGGGGAGCTGTTTTTT	CASQLLGTGELFF
TRBV20-1	-	TRBJ2-3	many	TGCAGTGCTAGCCGCAGGGTTCTCACAGATACGCAGTATTTT	CSASRRVLTDTQYF
TRBV20-1	TRBD1	TRBJ1-1	-	TGCAGTGCTAGAGTCCTCGACAGGGGAGGTACTGAAGCTTTCTTT	CSARVLDRGGTEAFF
TRBV14	-	TRBJ2-2	many	TGTGCCAGCAGCCAAGAATTACAAACCGGGGAGCTGTTTTTT	CASSQELQTGELFF
TRBV6-2/TRBV6-3	-	TRBJ2-3	-	TGTGCCAGCAGTTACCCGGGGCCAGATACGCAGTATTTT	CASSYPGPDTQYF
TRBV5-1	-	TRBJ2-2	few	TGCGCCAGCAGCTTCCAGGCCAAGGGCGGGGAGCTGTTTTTT	CASSFQAKGGELFF
TRBV7-2	-	TRBJ2-1	few	TGTGCCAGCAGCACCGTAGTACGCGGTGAGCAGTTCTTC	CASSTVVRGEQFF
TRBV7-9	-	TRBJ2-1	-	TGTGCCAGCAGCTTAGACAGGGACAATGAGCAGTTCTTC	CASSLDRDNEQFF
TRBV27	-	TRBJ2-2	-	TGTGCCAGCAAGCAGGGTAGGAACACCGGGGAGCTGTTTTTT	CASKQGRNTGELFF
TRBV24-1	-	TRBJ2-2	many	TGTGCCACCAGTGTCGGATGGTCCGGGGAGCTGTTTTTT	CATSVGWSGELFF
TRBV20-1	-	TRBJ2-7	many	TGCAGTGCAACAATGTATGGGGTGCAGTACTTC	CSATMYGVQYF
TRBV2	-	TRBJ2-1	-	TGTGCCAGCAGGGTTAACCGCCAAGCTAGCCCCAGTGAGCAGTTCTTC	CASRVNRQASPSEQFF
TRBV12-3/TRBV12-4	TRBD1	TRBJ2-3	many	TGTGCCAGCAGTTTAGTGACAGGGAGTACGCAGTATTTT	CASSLVTGSTQYF
TRBV14	TRBD2	TRBJ2-1	many	TGTGCCAGCAGCCTAGCGGGACTAGCGGGAGTTGAGCAGTTCTTC	CASSLAGLAGVEQFF
TRBV7-2	-	TRBJ2-1	many	TGTGCCAGCAGCTTACCGGGGAACAATGAGCAGTTCTTC	CASSLPGNNEQFF
TRBV20-1	-	TRBJ1-4	-	TGCAGTGCCCGGACGGATGAAAAACTGTTTTTT	CSARTDEKLFF
TRBV12-3/TRBV12-4	-	TRBJ2-3	few	TGTGCCAGCAGTTTACTCGGTTGGGCCACCACAGATACGCAGTATTTT	CASSLLGWATTDTQYF
TRBV27	-	TRBJ2-1	few	TGTGCCAGCAGTCATTTCCGGGGGGCACGGAATGAGCAGTTCTTC	CASSHFRGARNEQFF
TRBV28	-	TRBJ1-5	-	TGTGCCAGCAGTTTTAGGGGGCCCCAGCATTTT	CASSFRGPQHF
TRBV5-1	-	TRBJ1-3	many	TGCGCCAGCAGCTTGTCACAGGGAAACACCATATATTTT	CASSLSQGNTIYF
TRBV20-1	TRBD1	TRBJ1-1	-	TGCAGTGCTAGGAGCGGGACAGGGTTGAACACTGAAGCTTTCTTT	CSARSGTGLNTEAFF
TRBV4-3	-	TRBJ2-2	many	TGCGCCAGCAGTCGAAGGGGGGGCGGAACACTGAACACCGGGGAGCTGTTTTTT	CASSRRGGGTLNTGELFF
TRBV10-3	-	TRBJ2-1	few	TGTGCCATCAAGGAGGAATCCAATGAGCAGTTCTTC	CAIKEESNEQFF
TRBV5-1	-	TRBJ2-5	few	TGCGCCAGCAGCTTGGCCGGAGGGCGGGAAGAGACCCAGTACTTC	CASSLAGGREETQYF
TRBV28	-	TRBJ1-2	-	TGTGCCAGCGCCCTAGGGTACAGAGCTAACTATGGCTACACCTTC	CASALGYRANYGYTF
TRBV29-1	-	TRBJ2-1	many	TGCAGCTTCGGACGGGTGAACAATGAGCAGTTCTTC	CSFGRVNNEQFF
TRBV20-1	-	TRBJ1-1	few	TGCAGTGCTAGAGGTCCCGGGAAGGGCACTGAAGCTTTCTTT	CSARGPGKGTEAFF
TRBV28	-	TRBJ1-1	few	TGTGCCAGCAGTTCTGGAGGATACAAAGCTTTCTTT	CASSSGGYKAFF
TRBV6-2/TRBV6-3	-	TRBJ2-5	-	TGTGCCAGCCGTCCTATGGCAAACCAAGAGACCCAGTACTTC	CASRPMANQETQYF
TRBV6-2/TRBV6-3	-	TRBJ2-2	few	TGTGCCAGCCCCTCTGGCACCGGGGAGCTGTTTTTT	CASPSGTGELFF
TRBV4-3	-	TRBJ2-1	-	TGCGCCAGCAGCCCCTACGGGGCAGGGTATGAGCAGTTCTTC	CASSPYGAGYEQFF
TRBV20-1	TRBD1	TRBJ2-1	many	TGCAGTGCTAGGGGAGGACAGGGGTCCTACAATGAGCAGTTCTTC	CSARGGQGSYNEQFF
TRBV7-2	TRBD1	TRBJ2-5	-	TGTGCCAGCAGCCTTGAGACTGGACAGGGCGGCGAGACCCAGTACTTC	CASSLETGQGGETQYF
TRBV7-2	TRBD1	TRBJ1-5	few	TGTGCCAGCAGCCGGGACAGGGGGCGAAGCAATCAGCCCCAGCATTTT	CASSRDRGRSNQPQHF
TRBV6-5	TRBD2	TRBJ2-1	few	TGTGCCAGCAGTTATCTAGCGGGAGCGTCTGAGCAGTTCTTC	CASSYLAGASEQFF
TRBV29-1	-	TRBJ2-2	-	TGCAGCGTACGGGCCCAAAGGGCCGGGGAGCTGTTTTTT	CSVRAQRAGELFF
TRBV6-6	TRBD2	TRBJ2-2	-	TGTGCCAGCAGTTACCTTAGCGGGGGACGCACCGGGGAGCTGTTTTTT	CASSYLSGGRTGELFF